These 20 T cell receptor beta chains originate from one sample sequenced in a study of cytomegalovirus exposure and HLA in healthy donors. It was with 60 Vbeta and 13 Jbeta primers that the PCR ran. Method: immunoSEQ multiplex PCR; TCRdb's copy keeps in-frame clones and lacks some. The sample yields over 65,000 clones, around 75% seen once. Sequencing was done on a sample of PBMCs. Receptors originate from a woman between 25 and 40 years old in good health and CMV-seropositive.

This clone was seen once. This chain joins TRBV14 and TRBJ1-5, with D unclear. The V end lost 1 base, the J end lost 0 bases, and 4 bases lay between the germline ends. The CDR3 is 14 residues long. Germline CDR1 SGHDN, CDR2 FVKESK. This chain's CDR3 is CASSQAGSNQPQHF. Written as DNA, the CDR3 is TGTGCCAGCAGCCAAGCCGGTAGCAATCAGCCCCAGCATTTT.

In this sample, this clone turned up a few times. This sequence joins TRBV10-3 and TRBJ2-7; 9 nucleotides line up with TRBD1. The CDR3 runs 15 residues. V shed 6 bases, J shed 5 bases, and the junction held 11 bases outside the gene matches. The germline V gene encodes CDR1 ENHRY and CDR2 SYGVKD. The CDR3: CAIRDTRDRADEQYF. The CDR3 DNA reads as TGTGCCATCAGGGATACTCGGGACAGGGCCGACGAGCAGTACTTC.

This sequence joins TRBV9 and TRBJ2-1; perhaps TRBD2 as D (6 bases). This CDR3 contains 18 residues. Trimming took off 3 bases at V and 9 bases at J, with 28 bases between the two ends. The germline gives CDR1 SGDLS, CDR2 YYNGEE. The chain's CDR3 is CASSGSARGRSLGGEQFF. The CDR3 DNA sequence: TGTGCCAGCAGCGGATCGGCCCGTGGACGCAGCCTCGGGGGTGAGCAGTTCTTC. Full variable domain (remainder filled in from reference TRBV9 and TRBJ2-1): DSGVTQTPKHLITATGQRVTLRCSPRSGDLSVYWYQQSLDQGLQFLIQYYNGEERAKGNILERFSAQQFPDLHSELNLSSLELGDSALYFCASSGSARGRSLGGEQFFGPGTRLTVL.

The chain recombines TRBV11-2 with TRBJ1-1, with TRBD1 matching over 12 bases. Germline CDR1 reads SGHAT; CDR2 reads FQNNGV. The CDR3 covers 15 residues. V was pared by 5 bases and J by 4 bases, with 5 bases of the junction left unmatched. CDR3 amino acids: CASSGDRGRFTEAFF. As DNA, the CDR3 is TGTGCCAGCAGCGGGGACAGGGGGCGTTTCACTGAAGCTTTCTTT.

The chain employs TRBV7-3 and TRBJ2-3; D gene ambiguous. Germline-derived CDR1 and CDR2 are SGHTA and FQGTGA. The length of the CDR3 is 14 residues. Trimming shortened V by 6 bases and J by 0 bases, and 10 bases separated the two germline ends. The CDR3 region has the DNA TGTGCCAGCAGGATCGAGCCGAGCACAGATACGCAGTATTTT. It codes for CASRIEPSTDTQYF.

This chain connects TRBV4-1 to TRBJ2-4; maybe TRBD1 (6 bases). V was trimmed by 5 bases and J by 8 bases, leaving 16 bases between them. The CDR3 runs to 14 residues. The germline CDR1 and CDR2 sequences are MGHRA and YSYEKL. The CDR3 DNA sequence: TGCGCCAGCAGCTTAGGCGACAGGTCGGACATTCAGTACTTC. Translated: CASSLGDRSDIQYF.

J is TRBJ2-1 and V is TRBV6-5, with D tentatively TRBD2 (6 bases). Germline V gene lookup returns CDR1 MNHEY and CDR2 SVGAGI. The CDR3 sequence is 15 residues long. The germline V and J ends were trimmed by 6 bases and 0 bases, with 12 bases remaining between them. CDR3 DNA: TGTGCCAGCAGAGCTAGCGCCTACTCCTACAATGAGCAGTTCTTC. Translation gives CASRASAYSYNEQFF.

The gene calls are TRBV28 and TRBJ1-3; the D is unclear. The germline V and J ends were trimmed by 9 bases and 2 bases, with 8 bases remaining between them. The CDR3 is 12 residues long. CDR1 is MDHEN and CDR2 is SYDVKM in the germline V gene. The CDR3 nucleotides read TGTGCCAGTTACAGCCCTGGAAACACCATATATTTT. Amino acids: CASYSPGNTIYF.

This clone was recorded only once. V gene TRBV5-1 combines with J gene TRBJ2-2, with 8 nucleotides matching TRBD1. This CDR3 is 15 amino acids long. Germline CDR1 SGHRS, CDR2 YFSETQ. The junction had 7 bases not matched to a gene; V was cut back by 4 bases and J by 5 bases. This chain's CDR3 is CASSLDRVETGELFF. The CDR3 bases are TGCGCCAGCAGCCTGGACAGGGTAGAGACCGGGGAGCTGTTTTTT.

There are a few counts of this clone. The chain carries TRBV6-5 and TRBJ1-5; 7 nucleotides align to TRBD1. Germline loops: CDR1 MNHEY, CDR2 SVGAGI. CDR3 length: 16 residues. The V gene end was trimmed by 2 bases and the J gene end by 5 bases; junction bases not matched to a gene: 9. In DNA, the CDR3 is TGTGCCAGCAGTTACCCCAGACAGGGTGAGGATCAGCCCCAGCATTTT. Amino acids: CASSYPRQGEDQPQHF.

This clone was seen a few times. CDR3 in amino acids: CASTPTGLAYEQYF. CDR3 sequence (DNA): TGTGCCAGTACCCCGACAGGCCTAGCCTACGAGCAGTACTTC. The chain carries TRBV19 and TRBJ2-7, with a tentative D call TRBD1 (6 bases). The germline V and J ends were trimmed by 7 bases and 2 bases, with 15 bases remaining between them. Germline assignment: CDR1 LNHDA and CDR2 SQIVND (reference sequence). This CDR3 is 14 amino acids long.

The chain recombines TRBV7-9 with TRBJ2-5; 10 bases map to TRBD2. The CDR3 is 16 amino acids. Per the germline V gene, CDR1 is SEHNR and CDR2 is FQNEAQ (reference sequence). Trimming removed 1 base from V and 5 bases from J; junction bases left unmatched: 7. The CDR3 protein is CASSLVIAGGGETQYF. The DNA of the CDR3 is TGTGCCAGCAGCTTAGTTATAGCGGGAGGAGGGGAGACCCAGTACTTC.

V gene TRBV15 combines with J gene TRBJ1-4; unclear D gene. Trimming took off 1 base at V and 6 bases at J, with 15 bases between the two ends. Germline V gene sequence: CDR1 LNHNV, CDR2 YYDKDF (reference sequence). This CDR3 contains 16 residues. CDR3 DNA: TGTGCCACCAGCAGAGGAGGTTACTCCGGGGATGAAAAACTGTTTTTT. Translation: CATSRGGYSGDEKLFF.

The V gene is TRBV29-1, the J gene TRBJ2-5; 11 positions match TRBD1. CDR3 length equals 14 residues. Germline CDR1 is SQVTM and CDR2 is ANQGSEA. Trimming cost V 3 bases and J 4 bases; bases outside gene matches: 4. This chain's CDR3 is CSVEGQGVGETQYF. CDR3 DNA: TGCAGCGTTGAGGGACAGGGGGTAGGAGAGACCCAGTACTTC.

V is TRBV27 and J is TRBJ1-2; 9 bases are shared with TRBD1. Germline values: CDR1 MNHEY, CDR2 SMNVEV (reference sequence). This CDR3 has 12 amino acids. The junction had 2 bases not matched to a gene; V was cut back by 5 bases and J by 7 bases. The CDR3 nucleotides read TGTGCCAGCAGTACAGGGGGCAGTGGCTACACCTTC. Translation: CASSTGGSGYTF.

The J gene is TRBJ2-3, the V gene TRBV30; 8 positions match TRBD2. The CDR3 length is 13 residues. Germline V gene sequence: CDR1 GTSNPN, CDR2 SVGIG (reference sequence). J lost 4 bases, V lost 4 bases, and 4 bases had no gene match. The chain's CDR3 is CAWNSGSPDTQYF. CDR3 nucleotides: TGTGCCTGGAACAGCGGGAGCCCAGATACGCAGTATTTT.

The chain carries TRBV5-4 and TRBJ1-1; 8 nucleotides align to TRBD1. Germline CDR1 is SGHNT and CDR2 is YYREEE (reference sequence). The CDR3 sequence is 14 residues long. J lost 3 bases, V lost 4 bases, and 5 bases had no gene match. The CDR3 nucleotides read TGTGCCAGCAGCCCCGGACAGGGCGACACTGAAGCTTTCTTT. This translates into CASSPGQGDTEAFF.

The table lists this clone with many counts. The chain joins TRBV9 to TRBJ2-7; D is ambiguous. Trimming took off 0 bases at V and 4 bases at J, with 8 bases between the two ends. The CDR3 extends over 13 amino acids. Germline CDR1 and CDR2: SGDLS and YYNGEE. The CDR3 reads CASSVGYGYEQYF. CDR3 bases: TGTGCCAGCAGCGTAGGTTACGGGTACGAGCAGTACTTC.

The chain is built from TRBV4-1 and TRBJ1-4, with D possibly being TRBD1 (5 bases). The CDR3 loop spans 15 amino acids. Trimming took 4 bases from V and 4 from J, leaving 13 bases between them. Germline CDR1 reads MGHRA; CDR2 reads YSYEKL. CDR3 protein: CASSPSDRRNEKLFF. CDR3 DNA sequence: TGCGCCAGCAGCCCCTCCGACAGACGTAATGAAAAACTGTTTTTT.

J is TRBJ2-1 and V is TRBV4-3; D possibly corresponds to TRBD2 (5 bases). The CDR3 has 18 residues. V was pared by 1 base and J by 5 bases, with 21 bases between. Germline values: CDR1 LGHNA, CDR2 YSLEER. The CDR3 coding sequence is TGCGCCAGCAGCCAAGTGCGGGCTAGCCATTTCGGAGACAATGAGCAGTTCTTC. This codes for CASSQVRASHFGDNEQFF.